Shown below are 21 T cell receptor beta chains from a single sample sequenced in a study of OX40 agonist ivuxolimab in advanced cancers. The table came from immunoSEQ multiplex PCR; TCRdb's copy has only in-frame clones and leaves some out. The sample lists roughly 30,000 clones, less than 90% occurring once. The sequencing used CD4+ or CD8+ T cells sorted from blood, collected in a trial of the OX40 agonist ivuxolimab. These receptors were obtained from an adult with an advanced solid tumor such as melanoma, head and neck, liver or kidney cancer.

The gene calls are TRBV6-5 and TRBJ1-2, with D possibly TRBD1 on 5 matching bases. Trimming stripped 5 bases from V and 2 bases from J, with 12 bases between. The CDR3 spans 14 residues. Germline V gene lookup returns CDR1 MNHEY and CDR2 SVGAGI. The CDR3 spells CASSKGRGNYGYTF. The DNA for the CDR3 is TGTGCCAGCAGTAAGGGACGGGGGAACTATGGCTACACCTTC.

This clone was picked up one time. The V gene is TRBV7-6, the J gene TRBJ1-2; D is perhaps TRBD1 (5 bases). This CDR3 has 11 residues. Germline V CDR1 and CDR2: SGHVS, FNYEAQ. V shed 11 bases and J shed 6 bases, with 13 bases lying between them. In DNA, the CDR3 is TGTGCCGTGGTACAGGAGGATGGCTACACCTTC. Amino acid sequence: CAVVQEDGYTF.

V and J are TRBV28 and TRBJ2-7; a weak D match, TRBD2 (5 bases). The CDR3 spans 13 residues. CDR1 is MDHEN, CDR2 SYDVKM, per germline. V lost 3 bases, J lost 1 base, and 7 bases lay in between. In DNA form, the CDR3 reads TGTGCCAGCAGTTTTCGGGATTCCTACGAGCAGTACTTC. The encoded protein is CASSFRDSYEQYF.

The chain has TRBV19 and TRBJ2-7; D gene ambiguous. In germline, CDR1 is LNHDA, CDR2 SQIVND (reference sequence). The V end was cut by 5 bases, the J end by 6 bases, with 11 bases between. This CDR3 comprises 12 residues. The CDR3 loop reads CASSPLYGEQYF. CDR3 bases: TGTGCCAGTAGTCCCCTGTATGGCGAGCAGTACTTC.

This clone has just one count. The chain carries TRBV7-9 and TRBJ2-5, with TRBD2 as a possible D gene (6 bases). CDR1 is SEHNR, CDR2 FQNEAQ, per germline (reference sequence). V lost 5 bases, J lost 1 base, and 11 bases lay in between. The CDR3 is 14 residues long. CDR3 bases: TGTGCCAGCAGCCCGGGACTTTTCCAAGAGACCCAGTACTTC. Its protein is CASSPGLFQETQYF.

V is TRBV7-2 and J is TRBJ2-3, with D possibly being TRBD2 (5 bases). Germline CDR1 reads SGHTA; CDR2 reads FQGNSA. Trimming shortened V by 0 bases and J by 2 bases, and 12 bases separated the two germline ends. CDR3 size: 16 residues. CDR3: CASSLAASSVTDTQYF. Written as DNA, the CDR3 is TGTGCCAGCAGCTTAGCGGCTAGCAGCGTCACAGATACGCAGTATTTT.

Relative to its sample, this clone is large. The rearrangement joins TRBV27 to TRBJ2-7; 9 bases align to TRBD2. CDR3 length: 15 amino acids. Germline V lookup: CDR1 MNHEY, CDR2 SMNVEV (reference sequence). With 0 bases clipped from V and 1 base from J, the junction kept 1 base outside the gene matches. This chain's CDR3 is CASSLSGLASYEQYF. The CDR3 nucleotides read TGTGCCAGCAGTTTATCGGGACTAGCTTCCTACGAGCAGTACTTC.

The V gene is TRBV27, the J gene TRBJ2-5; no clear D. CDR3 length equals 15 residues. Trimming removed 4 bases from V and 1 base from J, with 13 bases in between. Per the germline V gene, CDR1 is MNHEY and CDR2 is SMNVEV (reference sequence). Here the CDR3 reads CASSSPFGGQETQYF. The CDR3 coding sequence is TGTGCCAGCAGTTCACCTTTTGGTGGCCAAGAGACCCAGTACTTC.

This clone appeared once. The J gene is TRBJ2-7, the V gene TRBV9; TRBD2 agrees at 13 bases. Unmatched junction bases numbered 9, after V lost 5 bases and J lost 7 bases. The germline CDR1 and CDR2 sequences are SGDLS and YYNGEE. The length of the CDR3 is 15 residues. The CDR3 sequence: CASRRGTSGTEEQYF. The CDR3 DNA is TGTGCCAGCAGACGTGGGACTAGCGGGACGGAAGAGCAGTACTTC.

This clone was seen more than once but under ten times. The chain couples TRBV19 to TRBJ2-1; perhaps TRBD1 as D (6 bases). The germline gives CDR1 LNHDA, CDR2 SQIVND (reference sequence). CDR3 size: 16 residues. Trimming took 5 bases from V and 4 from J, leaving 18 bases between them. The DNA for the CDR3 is TGTGCCAGTAGTTTGGTGGGGGCCAATCTTTACAATGAGCAGTTCTTC. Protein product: CASSLVGANLYNEQFF.

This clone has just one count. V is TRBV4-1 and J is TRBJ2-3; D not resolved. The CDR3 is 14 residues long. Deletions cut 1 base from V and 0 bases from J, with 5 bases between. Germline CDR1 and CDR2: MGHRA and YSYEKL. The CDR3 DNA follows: TGCGCCAGCAGCCAAGCCGGAAGCACAGATACGCAGTATTTT. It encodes CASSQAGSTDTQYF.

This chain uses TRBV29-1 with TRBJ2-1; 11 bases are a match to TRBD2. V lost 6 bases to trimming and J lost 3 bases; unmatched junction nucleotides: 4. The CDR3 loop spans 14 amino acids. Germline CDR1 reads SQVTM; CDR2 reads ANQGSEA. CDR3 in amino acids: CSVAGTSGYNEQFF. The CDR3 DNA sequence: TGCAGCGTAGCCGGGACTAGCGGCTACAATGAGCAGTTCTTC.

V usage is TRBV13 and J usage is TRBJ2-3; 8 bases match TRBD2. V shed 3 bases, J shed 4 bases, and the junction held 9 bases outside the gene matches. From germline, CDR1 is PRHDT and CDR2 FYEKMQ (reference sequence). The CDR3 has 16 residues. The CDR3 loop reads CASSLAAGVESDTQYF. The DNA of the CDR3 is TGTGCCAGCAGCTTGGCAGCGGGAGTCGAGTCAGATACGCAGTATTTT.

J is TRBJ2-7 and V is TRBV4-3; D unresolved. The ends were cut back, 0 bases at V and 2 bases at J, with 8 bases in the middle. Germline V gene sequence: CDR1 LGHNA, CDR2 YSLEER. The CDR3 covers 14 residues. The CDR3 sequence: CASSQEPVTYEQYF. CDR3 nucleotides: TGCGCCAGCAGCCAAGAGCCAGTTACCTACGAGCAGTACTTC.

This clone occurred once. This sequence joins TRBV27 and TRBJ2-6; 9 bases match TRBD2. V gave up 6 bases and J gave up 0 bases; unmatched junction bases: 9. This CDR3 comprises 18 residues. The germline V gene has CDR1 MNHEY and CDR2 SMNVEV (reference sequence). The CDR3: CASRLGLAGFSGANVLTF. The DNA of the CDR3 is TGTGCCAGCAGACTAGGGCTAGCGGGGTTCTCTGGGGCCAACGTCCTGACTTTC.

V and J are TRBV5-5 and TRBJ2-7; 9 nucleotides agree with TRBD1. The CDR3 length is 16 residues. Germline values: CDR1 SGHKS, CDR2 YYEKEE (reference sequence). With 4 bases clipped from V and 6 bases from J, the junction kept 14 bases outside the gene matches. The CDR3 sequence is CASSPGTGGARLEQYF. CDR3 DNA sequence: TGTGCCAGCAGCCCGGGAACAGGGGGCGCGAGGCTCGAGCAGTACTTC.

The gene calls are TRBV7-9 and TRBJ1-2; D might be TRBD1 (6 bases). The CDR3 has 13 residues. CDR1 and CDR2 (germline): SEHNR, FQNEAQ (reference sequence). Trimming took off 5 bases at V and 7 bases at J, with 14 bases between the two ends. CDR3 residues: CASSRGGASGYTF. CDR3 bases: TGTGCCAGCAGCAGAGGGGGGGCCAGTGGCTACACCTTC.

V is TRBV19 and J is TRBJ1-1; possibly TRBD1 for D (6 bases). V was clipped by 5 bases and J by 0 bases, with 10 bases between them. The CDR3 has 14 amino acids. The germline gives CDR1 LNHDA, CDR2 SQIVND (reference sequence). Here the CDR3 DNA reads TGTGCCAGTAGTTCAGGGGAATTGAACACTGAAGCTTTCTTT. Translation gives CASSSGELNTEAFF.

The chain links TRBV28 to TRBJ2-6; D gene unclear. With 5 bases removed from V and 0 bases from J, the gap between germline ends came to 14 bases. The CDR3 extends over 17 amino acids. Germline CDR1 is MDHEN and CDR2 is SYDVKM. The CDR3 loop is CASSTHVPYSGANVLTF. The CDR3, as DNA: TGTGCCAGCAGTACCCACGTACCGTACTCTGGGGCCAACGTCCTGACTTTC.

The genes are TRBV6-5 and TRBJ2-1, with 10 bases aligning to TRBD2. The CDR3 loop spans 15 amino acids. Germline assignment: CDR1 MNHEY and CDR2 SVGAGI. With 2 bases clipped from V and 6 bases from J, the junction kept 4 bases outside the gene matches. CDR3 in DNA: TGTGCCAGCAGTTACCCTAGCGGGAGCGGCAATGAGCAGTTCTTC. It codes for CASSYPSGSGNEQFF.

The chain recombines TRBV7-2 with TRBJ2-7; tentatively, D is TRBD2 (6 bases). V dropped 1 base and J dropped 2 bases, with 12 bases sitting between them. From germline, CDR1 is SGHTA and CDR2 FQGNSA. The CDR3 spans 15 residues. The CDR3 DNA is TGTGCCAGCAGCTTAGGACCCGGGAGCACCTACGAGCAGTACTTC. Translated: CASSLGPGSTYEQYF.